This T cell receptor (beta chain) was identified in a study of shared clonotypes between healthy human individuals (TCRdb year 2020). General notes on the study: Three men and a couple of women, aged 18 to 49 years, made up the cohort. Between about 0.85 and 9.5 billion PBMCs per donor were obtained by leukapheresis. Libraries were prepared and TCR repertoires were sequenced by different laboratories using diverse techniques, in order to increase sequencing depth and limit assay-specific biases. To estimate repertoire size and how much clonotype sharing occurs between individuals, the study deeply sequenced the blood TCR repertoires of five healthy adults. For each donor, three plates each were used for CD4 naive and CD4 memory, two plates were used for CD8 naive, and one plate was used for CD8 memory.

Notes on this clone: This clone's antigen is unknown. The record has no base qualities; no much larger clone is one base away.

Study-wide conclusions, independent of this receptor: Because the study included only a small number of donors, the genetic and exposure-history diversity represented was limited. Naive subsets generally had larger estimated clonotype richness than memory subsets did. Based on pairwise subsampling, the degree of clonotype sharing among donors was expected to be affected by sequencing depth. Sampling was limited to blood, and TCR repertoires in tissue likely differ from TCR repertoires in blood. Incomplete sequencing was indicated by rarefaction of sorted-subset datasets, despite the large sequencing depth. Across a handful of donors, approximately 4.6% of naive CD4, roughly 3.5% of naive CD8, 2% to 2.5% of memory CD4, and roughly 0.4% of memory CD8 clonotypes were shared. Compared with non-shared clonotypes, the clonotypes found in all four sorted-subset donors had higher generation probabilities.

TCR CDR3 regions were amplified from genomic DNA by multiplex PCR using the deep immunoSEQ assay. Genomic DNA extracted from each cell subset was distributed evenly over all wells of several immunoSEQ 96-well plates, and each plate served as one replicate. For sorted subsets, roughly 200 ng genomic DNA, equal to tens of thousands of T cell genomes, was loaded into each replicate PCR. Purified libraries were quantified with a Qubit 3.0 fluorometer, sized on a Bioanalyzer 2100, and re-quantified with the KAPA Library Quantification kit. Every immunoSEQ 96-well plate was sequenced on a separate single-read 150-cycle Illumina NextSeq 550 flow cell. In the paper's pipeline: The immunoSEQ output contained only junctional sequences without quality scores, so filtering could not match that applied to full-length reads. To assign V/J genes and CDR3, sequences were annotated using PyIR, a Python wrapper for IgBLAST v1.9, with IMGT germline references. Reads were removed for weak V/J assignments (E-value above 1e-6), missing CDR3, stop codons, out-of-frame junctions, or ambiguous translated residues. A V3J clonotype was defined by an identical inferred V gene, J gene, and CDR3 amino acid sequence. Percentage overlap between repertoires was computed as shared unique clonotypes divided by the size of the smaller repertoire. Three approaches were used to assess repertoire richness: RTK rarefaction, the Chao1 estimator, and Recon v2.1 estimates of unobserved clonotypes. Generation probabilities were computed with OLGA for all TCRbeta clonotypes obtained by the gDNA method from several donors. In its TCRdb copy, this immuneACCESS table keeps in-frame sequences only and misses some clones. Where compared with another copy, unresolved V genes explain less than half of these, and the others have no known cause. From that table come the V and J calls and clone size; the DNA was used to work out D and trimming. The sample table lists hundreds of thousands of clones, 92% of them with a count of one. The top ten constitute around 24% of the sample.

CD8 naive samples were CD45RO-negative cells positively selected for CCR7, giving a CD45RA+CCR7+ population that excluded TemRA cells. Healthy HIV-negative adults with no recently reported acute infections or vaccinations were included as donors. Every donor was a Caucasian adult living in Nashville, Tennessee, USA. Blood was obtained by leukapheresis, after which PBMCs were separated by Ficoll-Histopaque density gradient centrifugation and cryopreserved in liquid nitrogen vapor phase. Analytical flow cytometry was used to check the purity and quantity of each magnetically sorted T cell population. Genomic DNA was isolated from every sorted fraction and measured by UV absorbance on a Nanodrop 2000c. From a lookup of the germline V gene, CDR1 and CDR2 are SNHLY and FYNNEI. V is clipped by 1 base and J by 3 bases, and the sequence between their germline boundaries is 10 bases long. Spanning cysteine to phenylalanine, the CDR3 consists of 15 amino acids. This entry keeps only the CDR3 DNA: 45 bases, framed from base 1.

This receptor chain uses TRBV2 and TRBJ1-5; there is no confident call for the D gene. The sample consisted of naive CD8+ T cells sorted from blood. Read against the paper, the sample's cell subset or site label means: CD45RA+CCR7+. The receptor was derived from a man younger than 40 in good health. The nucleotides are TGTGCCAGCAGTGAAGTGACGGGGTCCAATCAGCCCCAGCATTTT. Its coded protein is CASSEVTGSNQPQHF.